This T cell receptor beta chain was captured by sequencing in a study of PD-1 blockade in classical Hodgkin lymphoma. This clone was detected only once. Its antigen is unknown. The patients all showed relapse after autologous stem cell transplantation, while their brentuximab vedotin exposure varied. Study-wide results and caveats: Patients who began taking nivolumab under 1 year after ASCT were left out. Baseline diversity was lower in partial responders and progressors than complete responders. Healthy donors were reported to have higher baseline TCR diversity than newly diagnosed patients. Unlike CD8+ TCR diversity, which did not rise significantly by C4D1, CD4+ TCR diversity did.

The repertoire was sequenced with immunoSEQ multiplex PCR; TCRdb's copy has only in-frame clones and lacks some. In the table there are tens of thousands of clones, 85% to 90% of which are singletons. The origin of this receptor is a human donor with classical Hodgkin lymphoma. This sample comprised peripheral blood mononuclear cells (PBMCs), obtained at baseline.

The CDR3, as DNA: TGTGCCAGCAGAAAGGGGGGACAGGGGTATTCACCCCTCCACTTT. Its translation: CASRKGGQGYSPLHF. The genes are TRBV6-5 and TRBJ1-6; TRBD1 agrees at 10 bases. In germline, CDR1 is MNHEY, CDR2 SVGAGI. The J segment lost 8 bases and the V segment lost 6 bases, leaving 7 bases of the junction unmatched. The CDR3 sequence is 15 residues long.